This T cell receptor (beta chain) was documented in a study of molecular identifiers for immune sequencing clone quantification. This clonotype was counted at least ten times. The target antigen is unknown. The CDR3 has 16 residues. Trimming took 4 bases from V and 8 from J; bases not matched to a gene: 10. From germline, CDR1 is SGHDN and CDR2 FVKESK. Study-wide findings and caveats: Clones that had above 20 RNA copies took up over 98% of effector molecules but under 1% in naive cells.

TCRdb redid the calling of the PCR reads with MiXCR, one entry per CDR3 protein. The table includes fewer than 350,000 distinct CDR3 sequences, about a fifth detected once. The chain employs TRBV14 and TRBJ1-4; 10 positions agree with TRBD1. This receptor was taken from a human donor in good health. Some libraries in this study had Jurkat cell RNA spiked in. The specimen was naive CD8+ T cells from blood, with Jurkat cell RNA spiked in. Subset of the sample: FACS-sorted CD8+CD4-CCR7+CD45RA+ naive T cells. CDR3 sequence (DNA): TGTGCCAGCAGCCCCCGGAGGGGACAGGGGTTCGAAAAACTGTTTTTT. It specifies CASSPRRGQGFEKLFF.